These 19 T cell receptor beta chains were all obtained from the same sample, sequenced in a study of CD8 T cells in Susac syndrome. An input of about 0.5 to 1 ug of RNA was subjected to reverse transcription using random hexamers. TCRdb redid the calling of the immunoSEQ multiplex PCR reads with MiXCR, one entry per CDR3 protein. Among 350,000 to 550,000 distinct CDR3 sequences, 85% were seen once, and the ten largest hold more than 0.09%. The sample was CD8+ T cells from PBMCs. These receptors were obtained from a human donor with multiple sclerosis.

This chain connects TRBV10-3 to TRBJ2-3, with 10 positions matching TRBD2. V lost 8 bases to trimming and J lost 2 bases; unmatched junction nucleotides: 10. This CDR3 comprises 16 residues. The germline V gene has CDR1 ENHRY and CDR2 SYGVKD. This CDR3 is CAISGELAGYTDTQYF. Here the CDR3 DNA reads TGTGCCATCTCCGGGGAACTAGCGGGGTACACAGATACGCAGTATTTT.

The chain uses TRBV27 and TRBJ2-3; 12 bases align to TRBD2. The ends lost 5 bases at V and 0 bases at J; junction bases unmatched: 9. Germline V gives CDR1 MNHEY, CDR2 SMNVEV (reference sequence). The CDR3 consists of 18 residues. The CDR3 nucleotides read TGTGCCAGCAGTCCGCTAGCGGGAGGGCCGGTTAGCACAGATACGCAGTATTTT. Amino acid sequence: CASSPLAGGPVSTDTQYF.

The V call is TRBV12-3 or TRBV12-4, the J call TRBJ1-6; unclear D gene. Trimming removed 3 bases from V and 10 bases from J, with 13 bases in between. CDR3 size: 14 residues. In nucleotides, the CDR3 is TGTGCCAGCAGTTTCGCCGGTCACGGGTCACCCCTCCACTTT. This codes for CASSFAGHGSPLHF.

This clonotype was counted once. The V and J genes are TRBV19 and TRBJ2-5, with unresolved D. The germline CDR1 and CDR2 sequences are LNHDA and SQIVND (reference sequence). Trimming pared 4 bases from V and 1 base from J, leaving 13 bases between. The CDR3 is 15 amino acids. CDR3 region: CASSTLPWTQETQYF. The CDR3 nucleotides read TGTGCCAGTAGTACCCTCCCCTGGACCCAAGAGACCCAGTACTTC.

This clonotype was seen a single time. The genes are TRBV4-1 and TRBJ2-1; the match to TRBD2 covers 8 bases. Germline trimming cut 5 bases from V and 2 bases from J; bases unmatched to any gene: 5. The CDR3 sequence is 15 residues long. Germline V gives CDR1 MGHRA, CDR2 YSYEKL. The CDR3 spells CASSLHSGAYNEQFF. CDR3 sequence (DNA): TGCGCCAGCAGCTTACATAGCGGGGCCTACAATGAGCAGTTCTTC.

This clonotype was seen only once. The chain uses TRBV6-5 and TRBJ2-5, with a possible D match to TRBD2 (5 bases). CDR1 is MNHEY, CDR2 SVGAGI, per germline. Trimming removed 2 bases from V and 2 bases from J, with 12 bases in between. This CDR3 is built from 15 residues. This CDR3 reads CASSYGGGIQETQYF. The CDR3 bases are TGTGCCAGCAGTTACGGCGGAGGTATACAAGAGACCCAGTACTTC.

V usage is TRBV12-3 or TRBV12-4 and J usage is TRBJ2-3; 10 bases line up with TRBD2. This CDR3 contains 14 residues. Trimming removed 5 bases from V and 6 bases from J; junction bases left unmatched: 5. CDR3 coding DNA: TGTGCCAGCAGTCCCGGGACTAGCGTTGATACGCAGTATTTT. Amino acid sequence: CASSPGTSVDTQYF.

Regarding this clonotype: The junction and the germline gene differ at one end; a read error may be behind it. This sequence joins TRBV7-7 and TRBJ2-5, with 7 nucleotides matching TRBD2. Germline loops: CDR1 SSHAT, CDR2 FNYEAQ (reference sequence). The CDR3 sequence is 15 residues long. This chain's CDR3 is CASSLGAGFQETQYF. The CDR3 DNA reads as TGTGCTAGCAGCTTAGGAGCGGGGTTCCAAGAGACCCAGTACTTC.

The CDR3 here is CASSYQAWDRGNYEQYF. CDR3 bases: TGTGCCAGCAGTTATCAGGCTTGGGACAGGGGAAACTACGAGCAGTACTTC. The V and J genes are TRBV6-5 and TRBJ2-7; 10 positions agree with TRBD1. Germline trimming cut 3 bases from V and 3 bases from J; bases unmatched to any gene: 11. Germline CDR1 is MNHEY and CDR2 is SVGAGI. The CDR3 contains 17 residues.

The chain is built from TRBV13 and TRBJ2-3; 8 bases map to TRBD2. The trim removed 5 bases at V and 5 bases at J, leaving 12 bases unmatched. This CDR3 has 16 amino acids. The V gene's germline CDR1 is PRHDT and CDR2 FYEKMQ (reference sequence). The CDR3 nucleotides are TGTGCCAGCAGCACAACTAGCGGAAGCGCCGGAGATACGCAGTATTTT. Amino acid sequence: CASSTTSGSAGDTQYF.

V is TRBV15 and J is TRBJ1-1, with 8 bases identical to TRBD1. Germline V CDR1 and CDR2: LNHNV, YYDKDF (reference sequence). V lost 5 bases to trimming and J lost 3 bases; unmatched junction nucleotides: 8. This CDR3 comprises 15 residues. DNA for the CDR3: TGTGCCACCAGCGGCAGGGACAGGATTTACACTGAAGCTTTCTTT. This translates into CATSGRDRIYTEAFF.

The gene calls are TRBV27 and TRBJ2-7; 11 bases fit TRBD1. The ends lost 11 bases at V and 6 bases at J; junction bases unmatched: 6. Germline assignment: CDR1 MNHEY and CDR2 SMNVEV (reference sequence). The CDR3 has 12 amino acids. This CDR3 is CAAGTGGTEQYF. In DNA, the CDR3 is TGTGCCGCCGGGACAGGGGGAACCGAGCAGTACTTC.

This clonotype has only one observation. The CDR3 sequence is CASSLRAEQYF. The CDR3 bases are TGTGCCAGCAGCTTAAGAGCCGAGCAGTACTTC. The gene calls are TRBV7-9 and TRBJ2-7, with unresolved D. From germline, CDR1 is SEHNR and CDR2 FQNEAQ (reference sequence). Trimming removed 2 bases at V and 6 bases at J, with 5 bases between. The CDR3 length is 11 residues. Filled out from reference TRBV7-9 and TRBJ2-7, the complete variable domain reads DTGVSQNPRHKITKRGQNVTFRCDPISEHNRLYWYRQTLGQGPEFLTYFQNEAQLEKSRLLSDRFSAERPKGSFSTLEIQRTEQGDSAMYLCASSLRAEQYFGPGTRLTVT.

The chain is built from TRBV5-1 and TRBJ1-1; D is possibly TRBD1 (5 bases). Germline V lookup: CDR1 SGHRS, CDR2 YFSETQ. This CDR3 has 11 amino acids. V shed 5 bases and J shed 8 bases, with 10 bases lying between them. This chain's CDR3 is CASRLTGEAFF. The CDR3, as DNA: TGCGCCAGCAGGCTAACAGGAGAAGCTTTCTTT.

This clonotype has just a few counts. This chain uses TRBV6-1 with TRBJ1-5, with D maybe TRBD1 (6 bases). The germline V gene encodes CDR1 MNHNS and CDR2 SASEGT. The CDR3 totals 14 residues. V was pared by 8 bases and J by 0 bases, with 11 bases between. The CDR3 is CASRRTDSNQPQHF. CDR3 DNA sequence: TGTGCCAGCCGACGGACAGATAGCAATCAGCCCCAGCATTTT.

This rearrangement joins TRBV6-5 to TRBJ2-5; TRBD1 agrees at 7 bases. The germline V gene has CDR1 MNHEY and CDR2 SVGAGI. The CDR3 is 15 residues long. V lost 1 base, J lost 3 bases, and 5 bases stayed unmatched. CDR3 DNA: TGTGCCAGCAGTTACTTTTCCGGGACAGAAGAGACCCAGTACTTC. Residues: CASSYFSGTEETQYF.

This chain joins TRBV24-1 and TRBJ1-5, with unresolved D. Germline V gene data show CDR1 as KGHDR and CDR2 as SFDVKD. CDR3 length equals 14 residues. Trimming removed 0 bases at V and 1 base at J, with 3 bases between. CDR3 nucleotide sequence: TGTGCCACCAGTGATTTGGACAGCAATCAGCCCCAGCATTTT. Residues: CATSDLDSNQPQHF.

This clonotype has only one observation. This rearrangement joins TRBV7-9 to TRBJ2-5; a weak D match, TRBD1 (8 bases). The CDR3 spans 15 residues. Germline CDR1 SEHNR, CDR2 FQNEAQ (reference sequence). Trimming removed 2 bases from V and 5 bases from J, with 15 bases in between. The CDR3 is CASSLLTGEGETQYF. The CDR3 nucleotides are TGTGCCAGCAGCTTACTGACAGGGGAGGGGGAGACCCAGTACTTC.

The chain carries TRBV30 and TRBJ1-2; a possible D gene is TRBD1 (6 bases). This CDR3 is 13 amino acids long. V was shortened by 6 bases and J by 6 bases, with 17 bases between the two germline ends. Germline CDR1 GTSNPN, CDR2 SVGIG (reference sequence). CDR3 DNA: TGTGCCTGTGGTGAAGGGGGGGTCGATGGCTACACCTTC. Translation gives CACGEGGVDGYTF.